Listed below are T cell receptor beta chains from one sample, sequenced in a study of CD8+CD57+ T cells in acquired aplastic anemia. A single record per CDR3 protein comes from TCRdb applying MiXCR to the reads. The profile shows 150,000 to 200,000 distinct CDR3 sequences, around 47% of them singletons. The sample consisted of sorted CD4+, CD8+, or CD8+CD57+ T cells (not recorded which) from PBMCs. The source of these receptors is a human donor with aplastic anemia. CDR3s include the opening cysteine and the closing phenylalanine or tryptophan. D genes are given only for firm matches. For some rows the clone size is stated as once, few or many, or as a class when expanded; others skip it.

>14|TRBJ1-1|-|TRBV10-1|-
TGCGCCAGCAGTGATACCACGACACGCGGTGAAGCTTTCTTT
CASSDTTTRGEAFF
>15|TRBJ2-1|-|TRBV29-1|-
TGCAGCGCACAGGGGGGGCCATACTCCTACAATGAGCAGTTCTTC
CSAQGGPYSYNEQFF
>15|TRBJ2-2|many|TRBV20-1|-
TGCAGTGCTAGGGTAGGGGGGGGCTCAACCGGGGAGCTGTTTTTT
CSARVGGGSTGELFF
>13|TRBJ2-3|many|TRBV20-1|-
TGCAGTGCTAGGGCGGGATTCACAGATACGCAGTATTTT
CSARAGFTDTQYF
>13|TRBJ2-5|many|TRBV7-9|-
TGTGCCAGCAGCTCATTAGGGTGGGAGACCCAGTACTTC
CASSSLGWETQYF
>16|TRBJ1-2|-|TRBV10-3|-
TGTGCCAGCAGTTATGACCAGACAGCGGGGCCCTCGGGCTACACCTTC
CASSYDQTAGPSGYTF
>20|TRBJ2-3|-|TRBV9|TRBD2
TGTGCCAGCAGCGTTCTAACTAGCGGAAACTCTCTAGGGGACACAGATACGCAGTATTTT
CASSVLTSGNSLGDTDTQYF
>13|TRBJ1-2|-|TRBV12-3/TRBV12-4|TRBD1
TGTGCCAGCAGCGGCGGGACAGGCTATGGCTACACCTTC
CASSGGTGYGYTF
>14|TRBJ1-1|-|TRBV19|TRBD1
TGTGCCAGTAGTATATTCGCAGACAGGGGATCAGCTTTCTTT
CASSIFADRGSAFF
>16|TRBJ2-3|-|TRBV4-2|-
TGTGCCAGCAGCCAAAATCCCGGGACTAGCACAGATACGCAGTATTTT
CASSQNPGTSTDTQYF
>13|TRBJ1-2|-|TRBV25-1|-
TGTGCCAGCATGAGAGAAGGGTCCTATGGCTACACCTTC
CASMREGSYGYTF
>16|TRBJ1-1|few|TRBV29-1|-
TGCAGCGTTGTCCGTCCCTTACCGACAGGTCTTGGTGAAGCTTTCTTT
CSVVRPLPTGLGEAFF
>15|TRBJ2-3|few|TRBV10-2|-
TGTGCCAGCAGCCCCCGACTAGTTGTCACAGATACGCAGTATTTT
CASSPRLVVTDTQYF
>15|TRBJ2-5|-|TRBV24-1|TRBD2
TGTGCCACCAGTGACAGCGGGGGGGTAGGAGAGACCCAGTACTTC
CATSDSGGVGETQYF